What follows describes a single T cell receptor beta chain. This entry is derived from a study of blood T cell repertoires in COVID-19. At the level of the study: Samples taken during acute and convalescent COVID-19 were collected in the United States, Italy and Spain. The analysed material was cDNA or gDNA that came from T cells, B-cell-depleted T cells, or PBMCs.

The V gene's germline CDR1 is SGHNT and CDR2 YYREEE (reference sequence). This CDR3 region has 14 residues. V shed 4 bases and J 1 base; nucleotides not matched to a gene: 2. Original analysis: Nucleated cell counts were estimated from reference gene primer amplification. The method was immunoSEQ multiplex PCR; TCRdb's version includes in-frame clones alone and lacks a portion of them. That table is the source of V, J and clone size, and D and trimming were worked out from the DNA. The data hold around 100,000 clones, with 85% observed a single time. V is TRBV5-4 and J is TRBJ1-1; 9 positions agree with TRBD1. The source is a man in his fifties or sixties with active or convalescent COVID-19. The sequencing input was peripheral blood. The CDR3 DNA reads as TGTGCCAGCAGCGGGGACAGGGCGAACACTGAAGCTTTCTTT. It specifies CASSGDRANTEAFF.